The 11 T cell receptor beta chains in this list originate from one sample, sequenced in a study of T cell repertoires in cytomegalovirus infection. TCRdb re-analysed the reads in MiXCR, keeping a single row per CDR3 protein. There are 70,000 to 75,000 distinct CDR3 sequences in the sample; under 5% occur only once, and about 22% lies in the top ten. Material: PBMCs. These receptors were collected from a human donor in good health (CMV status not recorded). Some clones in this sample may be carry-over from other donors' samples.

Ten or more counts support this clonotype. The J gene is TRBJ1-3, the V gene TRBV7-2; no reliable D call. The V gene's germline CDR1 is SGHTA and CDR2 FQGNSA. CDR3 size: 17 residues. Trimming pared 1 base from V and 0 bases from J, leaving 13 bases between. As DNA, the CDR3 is TGTGCCAGCAGCTTAGAAGGGAGACGGACCTCTGGAAACACCATATATTTT. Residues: CASSLEGRRTSGNTIYF.

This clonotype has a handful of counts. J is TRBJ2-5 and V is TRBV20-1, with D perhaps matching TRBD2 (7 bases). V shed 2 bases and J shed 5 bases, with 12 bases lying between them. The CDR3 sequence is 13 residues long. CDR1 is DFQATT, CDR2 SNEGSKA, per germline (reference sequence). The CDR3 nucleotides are TGCAGTGCTAGACCTGGGGGGGCCGAGACCCAGTACTTC. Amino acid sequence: CSARPGGAETQYF.

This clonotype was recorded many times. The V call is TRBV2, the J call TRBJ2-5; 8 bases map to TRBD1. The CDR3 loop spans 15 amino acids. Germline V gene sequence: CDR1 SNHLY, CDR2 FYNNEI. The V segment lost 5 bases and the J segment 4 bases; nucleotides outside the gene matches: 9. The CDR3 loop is CASSLNGQGGETQYF. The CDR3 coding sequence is TGTGCCAGCAGTCTAAATGGACAGGGAGGAGAGACCCAGTACTTC.

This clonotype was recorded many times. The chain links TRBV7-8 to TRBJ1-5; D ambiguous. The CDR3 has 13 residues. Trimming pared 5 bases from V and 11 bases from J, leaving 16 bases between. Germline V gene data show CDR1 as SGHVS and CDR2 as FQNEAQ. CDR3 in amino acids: CASSDGRPAAQHF. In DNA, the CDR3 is TGTGCCAGCAGCGACGGCAGGCCCGCAGCCCAGCATTTT.

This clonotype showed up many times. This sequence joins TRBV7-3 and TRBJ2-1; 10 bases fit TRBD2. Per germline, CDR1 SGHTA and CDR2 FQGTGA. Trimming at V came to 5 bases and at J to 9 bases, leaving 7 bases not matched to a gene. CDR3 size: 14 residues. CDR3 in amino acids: CASSQSGGAGEQFF. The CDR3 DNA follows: TGTGCCAGCAGCCAGAGCGGGGGGGCGGGTGAGCAGTTCTTC.

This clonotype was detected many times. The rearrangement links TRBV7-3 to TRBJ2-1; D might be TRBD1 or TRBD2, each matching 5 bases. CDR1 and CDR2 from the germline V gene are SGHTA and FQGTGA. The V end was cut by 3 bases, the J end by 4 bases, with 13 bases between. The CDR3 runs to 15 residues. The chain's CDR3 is CASSFGTLGYNEQFF. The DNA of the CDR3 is TGTGCCAGCAGCTTCGGGACCCTGGGGTACAATGAGCAGTTCTTC.

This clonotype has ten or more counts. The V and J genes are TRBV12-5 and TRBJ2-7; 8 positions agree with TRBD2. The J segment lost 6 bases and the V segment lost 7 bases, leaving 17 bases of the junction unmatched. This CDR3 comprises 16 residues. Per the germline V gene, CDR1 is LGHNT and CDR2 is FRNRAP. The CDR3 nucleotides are TGTGCTAGTGCCCTTCTGGGAGGAGCGGGGGTAAGCGAGCAGTACTTC. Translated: CASALLGGAGVSEQYF.

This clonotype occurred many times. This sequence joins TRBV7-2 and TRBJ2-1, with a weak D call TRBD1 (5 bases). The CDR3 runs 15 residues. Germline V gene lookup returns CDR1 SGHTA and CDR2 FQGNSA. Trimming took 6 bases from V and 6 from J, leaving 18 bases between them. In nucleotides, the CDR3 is TGTGCCAGCAGTTTCGTCCCAGGGTCGGCCAATGAGCAGTTCTTC. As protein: CASSFVPGSANEQFF.

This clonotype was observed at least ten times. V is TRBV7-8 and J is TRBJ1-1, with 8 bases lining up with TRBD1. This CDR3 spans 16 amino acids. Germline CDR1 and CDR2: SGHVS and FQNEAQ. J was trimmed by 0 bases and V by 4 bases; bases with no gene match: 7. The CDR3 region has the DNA TGTGCCAGCAGCTCGTTGGACAGGGCTATGAACACTGAAGCTTTCTTT. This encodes CASSSLDRAMNTEAFF.

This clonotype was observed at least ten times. The CDR3 region has the DNA TGTGCCAGCGTGAACCACACTGAAGCTTTCTTT. Translation gives CASVNHTEAFF. The chain has TRBV7-9 and TRBJ1-1; no clear D. Germline V gene lookup returns CDR1 SEHNR and CDR2 FQNEAQ (reference sequence). The CDR3 is 11 amino acids. The germline V and J ends were trimmed by 8 bases and 3 bases, with 7 bases remaining between them.

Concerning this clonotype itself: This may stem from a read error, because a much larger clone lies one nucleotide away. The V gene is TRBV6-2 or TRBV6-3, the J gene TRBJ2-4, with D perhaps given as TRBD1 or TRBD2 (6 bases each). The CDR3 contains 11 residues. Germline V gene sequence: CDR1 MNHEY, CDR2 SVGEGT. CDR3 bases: TGTGCCAGCAGTAGGAGGGACATTCATTACTTC. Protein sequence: CASSRRDIHYF.